This T cell receptor (beta chain) was profiled in a study of T cell repertoires in cytomegalovirus infection. A word on this clonotype: Antigen specificity is unknown.

TCRdb called the reads again in MiXCR, with one record for every CDR3 protein. The sample lists around 120,000 distinct CDR3 sequences, 20% to 30% occurring once. V gave up 6 bases and J gave up 6 bases, with 14 bases separating them. Germline loops: CDR1 KGHSH, CDR2 LQKENI. This CDR3 has 13 residues. Sequencing was done on a sample of PBMCs, sequenced either directly or after in vitro stimulation (not recorded which). V usage is TRBV18 and J usage is TRBJ2-5; D remains unclear. The receptor comes from a human donor in good health (CMV status not recorded). Some clones in this sample may be carry-over from other donors' samples. CDR3 amino acids: CASSTGRDKTQYF. The CDR3 region has the DNA TGTGCCAGCTCGACTGGTCGAGATAAGACCCAGTACTTC. Filled out from reference TRBV18 and TRBJ2-5, the complete variable domain reads NAGVMQNPRHLVRRRGQEARLRCSPMKGHSHVYWYRQLPEEGLKFMVYLQKENIIDESGMPKERFSAEFPKEGPSILRIQQVVRGDSAAYFCASSTGRDKTQYFGPGTRLLVL.